This is a list of T cell receptor beta chains from one sample in a study of cytomegalovirus exposure and HLA in healthy donors. Using immunoSEQ multiplex PCR, the repertoire was profiled, and TCRdb retains in-frame clones only, with some absent. The data contain over 120,000 clones, 75% to 90% of them singletons. The sequenced sample was PBMCs. The receptors shown here come from a man in his forties in good health and CMV-seronegative. The CDR3 runs from the conserved cysteine through the conserved F or W. Fields, in order: clone size, V gene, J gene, D gene, CDR3 protein, CDR3 DNA. A D gene is named only where the DNA matches it firmly. Some rows mark clone size as missing; the rest say once, few, many or name a class of expanded clone.

size: NA; V: TRBV28; J: TRBJ1-5; D: NA; CDR3: CASSHQGRKSQPQHF; DNA: TGTGCCAGCAGTCATCAGGGAAGGAAGAGTCAGCCCCAGCATTTT
size: NA; V: TRBV6-1; J: TRBJ2-3; D: TRBD2; CDR3: CASSGGGATDTQYF; DNA: TGTGCCAGCAGTGGCGGGGGGGCTACAGATACGCAGTATTTT
size: NA; V: TRBV7-6; J: TRBJ2-3; D: NA; CDR3: CASSFRSVTDTQYF; DNA: TGTGCCAGCAGCTTTCGCTCAGTCACAGATACGCAGTATTTT
size: NA; V: TRBV11-3; J: TRBJ2-7; D: TRBD1; CDR3: CASSLDPGGGEQYF; DNA: TGTGCCAGCAGCTTAGATCCAGGGGGCGGCGAGCAGTACTTC
size: NA; V: TRBV7-9; J: TRBJ2-3; D: TRBD2; CDR3: CASSSAGTSGFEDTQYF; DNA: TGTGCCAGCAGCTCCGCCGGGACTAGCGGTTTTGAAGATACGCAGTATTTT
size: NA; V: TRBV18; J: TRBJ2-3; D: TRBD1; CDR3: CASSPAGTGGEDTQYF; DNA: TGTGCCAGCTCACCAGCAGGGACAGGGGGCGAGGATACGCAGTATTTT
size: NA; V: TRBV7-9; J: TRBJ1-3; D: NA; CDR3: CASIRAVSGNTIYF; DNA: TGTGCCAGCATCCGAGCGGTTTCTGGAAACACCATATATTTT
size: NA; V: TRBV15; J: TRBJ1-5; D: NA; CDR3: CATSSPKAAGDSPQHF; DNA: TGTGCCACCAGCAGCCCTAAGGCGGCAGGGGATTCGCCCCAGCATTTT
size: NA; V: TRBV5-1; J: TRBJ1-3; D: NA; CDR3: CASSKTKKEDTIYF; DNA: TGCGCCAGCAGCAAGACAAAAAAGGAGGACACCATATATTTT
size: NA; V: TRBV2; J: TRBJ1-4; D: TRBD1; CDR3: CASSVRTGGWNEKLFF; DNA: TGTGCCAGCAGTGTGCGGACAGGGGGGTGGAATGAAAAACTGTTTTTT
size: once; V: TRBV28; J: TRBJ2-3; D: TRBD2; CDR3: CASSSPGLAGVSTQYF; DNA: TGTGCCAGCAGTTCACCCGGACTAGCGGGGGTTAGTACGCAGTATTTT
size: NA; V: TRBV20-1; J: TRBJ1-1; D: NA; CDR3: CSASPGAFF; DNA: TGCAGTGCTAGTCCGGGGGCTTTCTTT
size: once; V: TRBV14; J: TRBJ1-1; D: TRBD1; CDR3: CASSQDRGLGWNTEAFF; DNA: TGTGCCAGCAGCCAAGACAGGGGGCTCGGTTGGAACACTGAAGCTTTCTTT
size: NA; V: TRBV7-2; J: TRBJ2-2; D: NA; CDR3: CASSFAPESGELFF; DNA: TGTGCCAGCAGCTTCGCCCCGGAGTCTGGGGAGCTGTTTTTT
size: NA; V: TRBV15; J: TRBJ1-2; D: NA; CDR3: CATSRDGGTYGYTF; DNA: TGTGCCACCAGCAGAGATGGGGGGACTTATGGCTACACCTTC
size: NA; V: TRBV18; J: TRBJ2-3; D: TRBD2; CDR3: CASSPTSPDTQYF; DNA: TGTGCCAGCTCACCGACTAGCCCAGATACGCAGTATTTT
size: NA; V: TRBV29-1; J: TRBJ2-1; D: NA; CDR3: CSVDAGLPWQFF; DNA: TGCAGCGTTGATGCCGGACTGCCCTGGCAGTTCTTC
size: NA; V: TRBV28; J: TRBJ2-3; D: NA; CDR3: CASSPGGRSTDTQYF; DNA: TGTGCCAGCAGCCCCGGAGGCCGTAGCACAGATACGCAGTATTTT
size: once; V: TRBV10-1; J: TRBJ2-2; D: NA; CDR3: CASSESDSNTGELFF; DNA: TGCGCCAGCAGTGAGTCGGACTCGAACACCGGGGAGCTGTTTTTT
size: NA; V: TRBV6-1; J: TRBJ2-3; D: TRBD1; CDR3: CAGRGQGVDTQYF; DNA: TGTGCCGGCAGGGGACAGGGGGTAGATACGCAGTATTTT
size: NA; V: TRBV18; J: TRBJ2-5; D: NA; CDR3: CASSPRPGEETQYF; DNA: TGTGCCAGCTCACCACGTCCAGGGGAAGAGACCCAGTACTTC
size: few; V: TRBV19; J: TRBJ1-6; D: NA; CDR3: CASMSSSYNSPLHF; DNA: TGTGCCAGTATGTCGAGCTCCTATAATTCACCCCTCCACTTT
size: NA; V: TRBV30; J: TRBJ1-6; D: NA; CDR3: CAWSGEDSPLHF; DNA: TGTGCCTGGAGTGGAGAGGATTCACCCCTCCACTTT
size: NA; V: TRBV30; J: TRBJ2-2; D: TRBD2; CDR3: CACVYSGDTGELFF; DNA: TGTGCCTGCGTTTATAGCGGGGACACCGGGGAGCTGTTTTTT
size: once; V: TRBV6-1; J: TRBJ2-7; D: NA; CDR3: CASYIPYEQYF; DNA: TGTGCCAGCTATATCCCCTACGAGCAGTACTTC
size: NA; V: TRBV7-9; J: TRBJ2-1; D: TRBD2; CDR3: CASSPDPGGGDSYNEQFF; DNA: TGTGCCAGCAGCCCGGACCCTGGCGGGGGGGATTCCTACAATGAGCAGTTCTTC
size: NA; V: TRBV7-8; J: TRBJ1-5; D: TRBD1; CDR3: CASSPGTGNNQPQHF; DNA: TGTGCCAGCAGCCCAGGGACAGGGAACAATCAGCCCCAGCATTTT
size: NA; V: TRBV6-6; J: TRBJ2-5; D: TRBD2; CDR3: CASSYLGGASETQYF; DNA: TGTGCCAGCAGTTATCTCGGGGGGGCCTCGGAGACCCAGTACTTC
size: NA; V: TRBV15; J: TRBJ1-1; D: NA; CDR3: CATSRTENTEAFF; DNA: TGTGCCACCAGCAGGACTGAGAACACTGAAGCTTTCTTT
size: NA; V: TRBV27; J: TRBJ2-5; D: TRBD2; CDR3: CASTSPGLAGTQYF; DNA: TGTGCCAGCACCTCACCCGGGCTAGCGGGGACCCAGTACTTC
size: once; V: TRBV27; J: TRBJ1-1; D: NA; CDR3: CASSFQGWTEAFF; DNA: TGTGCCAGCAGTTTTCAGGGTTGGACTGAAGCTTTCTTT
size: NA; V: TRBV6-6; J: TRBJ1-1; D: NA; CDR3: CASSYLEGRGEAFF; DNA: TGTGCCAGCAGCTATTTAGAGGGGCGCGGGGAGGCTTTCTTT
size: NA; V: TRBV28; J: TRBJ1-2; D: NA; CDR3: CASTALGGNYGYTF; DNA: TGTGCCAGCACCGCCCTCGGAGGGAACTATGGCTACACCTTC
size: NA; V: TRBV5-4; J: TRBJ2-5; D: NA; CDR3: CASSLVRDRETQYF; DNA: TGTGCCAGCAGCTTGGTCCGGGATAGGGAGACCCAGTACTTC
size: once; V: TRBV19; J: TRBJ2-7; D: TRBD2; CDR3: CASSISHMGGTYEQYF; DNA: TGTGCCAGTAGTATATCCCACATGGGAGGGACCTACGAGCAGTACTTC
size: NA; V: TRBV19; J: TRBJ1-1; D: TRBD1; CDR3: CASSSGTGGWNTEAFF; DNA: TGTGCCAGTAGTTCCGGGACAGGGGGTTGGAACACTGAAGCTTTCTTT
size: NA; V: TRBV5-6; J: TRBJ2-7; D: NA; CDR3: CASSLGGLAFTYEQYF; DNA: TGTGCCAGCAGCTTGGGAGGGCTAGCGTTCACCTACGAGCAGTACTTC
size: NA; V: TRBV18; J: TRBJ1-5; D: NA; CDR3: CASSRREKGDQPQHF; DNA: TGTGCCAGCTCAAGAAGGGAAAAGGGGGATCAGCCCCAGCATTTT
size: few; V: TRBV27; J: TRBJ1-1; D: NA; CDR3: CASSSWTRATEAFF; DNA: TGTGCCAGCAGTTCATGGACGAGGGCTACTGAAGCTTTCTTT
size: once; V: TRBV28; J: TRBJ1-4; D: NA; CDR3: CASSLPAGSNEKLFF; DNA: TGTGCCAGCAGCCTACCGGCGGGAAGTAATGAAAAACTGTTTTTT
size: few; V: TRBV20-1; J: TRBJ1-2; D: NA; CDR3: CSARPGDGYTF; DNA: TGCAGTGCTAGACCAGGGGATGGCTACACCTTC
size: NA; V: TRBV30; J: TRBJ2-7; D: NA; CDR3: CAWARQAYEQYF; DNA: TGTGCCTGGGCTAGACAGGCCTACGAGCAGTACTTC
size: NA; V: TRBV21-1; J: TRBJ1-5; D: NA; CDR3: CASSKVGDSNQPQHF; DNA: TGTGCCAGCAGCAAAGTAGGAGATAGCAATCAGCCCCAGCATTTT
size: NA; V: TRBV2; J: TRBJ1-2; D: NA; CDR3: CASRLRGDHGYTF; DNA: TGTGCCAGCAGACTCAGGGGAGATCATGGCTACACCTTC
size: NA; V: TRBV7-8; J: TRBJ1-1; D: NA; CDR3: CASSRRGSTEAFF; DNA: TGTGCCAGCAGTCGGAGGGGAAGCACTGAAGCTTTCTTT
size: NA; V: TRBV7-2; J: TRBJ2-1; D: TRBD2; CDR3: CASSFPGTGGGAYNEQFF; DNA: TGTGCCAGCAGCTTCCCCGGGACTGGCGGGGGGGCGTACAATGAGCAGTTCTTC
size: NA; V: TRBV4-2; J: TRBJ2-7; D: NA; CDR3: CASSQDSKSGYEQYF; DNA: TGTGCCAGCAGCCAAGACTCGAAAAGCGGGTACGAGCAGTACTTC
size: NA; V: TRBV10-2; J: TRBJ1-5; D: NA; CDR3: CASRPQGNNQPQHF; DNA: TGCGCCAGCCGTCCTCAGGGGAACAATCAGCCCCAGCATTTT
size: NA; V: TRBV28; J: TRBJ2-7; D: TRBD2; CDR3: CASSYFGGGSYEQYF; DNA: TGTGCCAGCAGTTATTTTGGCGGGGGGTCCTACGAGCAGTACTTC
size: NA; V: TRBV28; J: TRBJ1-2; D: NA; CDR3: CASRSDSNYGYTF; DNA: TGTGCCAGCAGATCCGACAGTAACTATGGCTACACCTTC
size: NA; V: TRBV29-1; J: TRBJ2-2; D: NA; CDR3: CSVEIGQRGTGELFF; DNA: TGCAGCGTTGAGATAGGGCAAAGGGGCACCGGGGAGCTGTTTTTT
size: NA; V: TRBV15; J: TRBJ2-3; D: NA; CDR3: CATSSPTSTDTQYF; DNA: TGTGCCACCAGCAGTCCGACTAGTACAGATACGCAGTATTTT
size: NA; V: TRBV28; J: TRBJ2-7; D: NA; CDR3: CASSPPGQYSYEQYF; DNA: TGTGCCAGCAGTCCACCCGGACAGTACTCCTACGAGCAGTACTTC
size: few; V: TRBV7-2; J: TRBJ1-2; D: NA; CDR3: CASSKAVQLYGYTF; DNA: TGTGCCAGCAGTAAAGCGGTACAGCTTTATGGCTACACCTTC
size: NA; V: TRBV19; J: TRBJ1-1; D: NA; CDR3: CASSPDGQNTEAFF; DNA: TGTGCCAGTAGCCCGGACGGACAGAACACTGAAGCTTTCTTT
size: NA; V: TRBV5-1; J: TRBJ1-4; D: TRBD1; CDR3: CASSLATGGEKLFF; DNA: TGCGCCAGCAGCTTGGCGACAGGGGGTGAAAAACTGTTTTTT